These T cell receptor beta chains were read from a single sample in a study of blood T cell repertoires in COVID-19. Measured with immunoSEQ multiplex PCR; TCRdb has only the in-frame clones, and not every one. This sample has 120,000 or so clones; 55% to 70% occur once, and the top ten carry about 2.2%. Source material: peripheral blood. Receptors originate from a woman in her 70s with acute or convalescent COVID-19. CDR3s include the opening cysteine and the closing phenylalanine or tryptophan. Each record gives: J gene, V gene, D gene, clone size, CDR3 DNA, CDR3 protein. A D gene is named only where the DNA matches it firmly. Not all rows give a size; the values are once, few, many and, for expanded clones, a class.

J gene: TRBJ2-3; V gene: TRBV2; D gene: TRBD2; clone size: .; CDR3 DNA: TGTGCCAGCTTTTCGGGACTAGCGGGAGTAATGGATACGCAGTATTTT; CDR3 protein: CASFSGLAGVMDTQYF
J gene: TRBJ2-7; V gene: TRBV30; D gene: .; clone size: once; CDR3 DNA: TGTGCCTGGAGAAATCTGGGCAGCGAGCAGTACTTC; CDR3 protein: CAWRNLGSEQYF
J gene: TRBJ2-1; V gene: TRBV18; D gene: TRBD2; clone size: .; CDR3 DNA: TGTGCCAGCTCACCAGAGATAAGCGGGGGTGAGCAGTTCTTC; CDR3 protein: CASSPEISGGEQFF
J gene: TRBJ1-6; V gene: TRBV11-2; D gene: TRBD1; clone size: .; CDR3 DNA: TGTGCCAGCAGCACCGGGGGACAGGGGTCACCCCTCCACTTT; CDR3 protein: CASSTGGQGSPLHF
J gene: TRBJ1-1; V gene: TRBV7-2; D gene: .; clone size: once; CDR3 DNA: TGTGCCAGCAGCCGAGGTCCTAACACTGAAGCTTTCTTT; CDR3 protein: CASSRGPNTEAFF
J gene: TRBJ2-1; V gene: TRBV5-1; D gene: TRBD1; clone size: .; CDR3 DNA: TGCGCCAGCAGATCTGACAGGGGGCTAAGGAATGAGCAGTTCTTC; CDR3 protein: CASRSDRGLRNEQFF
J gene: TRBJ1-3; V gene: TRBV6-5; D gene: .; clone size: .; CDR3 DNA: TGTGCCAGCAGCTCCGGCCCCCCGGGTGGAAACACCATATATTTT; CDR3 protein: CASSSGPPGGNTIYF
J gene: TRBJ2-2; V gene: TRBV10-3; D gene: .; clone size: .; CDR3 DNA: TGTGCCATCGGAGCTCAGTCCGACCTGAACACCGGGGAGCTGTTTTTT; CDR3 protein: CAIGAQSDLNTGELFF
J gene: TRBJ2-5; V gene: TRBV7-2; D gene: TRBD2; clone size: once; CDR3 DNA: TGTGCCAGCAGCCTAACCCTAGCGGGGGGGCAAGAGACCCAGTACTTC; CDR3 protein: CASSLTLAGGQETQYF
J gene: TRBJ2-3; V gene: TRBV7-9; D gene: TRBD1; clone size: .; CDR3 DNA: TGTGCCAGCAGCCCCCCACAGGGGAATACGCAGTATTTT; CDR3 protein: CASSPPQGNTQYF
J gene: TRBJ2-2; V gene: TRBV7-6; D gene: TRBD2; clone size: .; CDR3 DNA: TGTGCCAGCAGCCTTAGCGGGAAGGCCACCGGGGAGCTGTTTTTT; CDR3 protein: CASSLSGKATGELFF
J gene: TRBJ1-1; V gene: TRBV6-2/TRBV6-3; D gene: .; clone size: many; CDR3 DNA: TGTGCCAGCAGTATCGGGACAACTAAGCTCACTGAAGCTTTCTTT; CDR3 protein: CASSIGTTKLTEAFF
J gene: TRBJ1-1; V gene: TRBV7-2; D gene: .; clone size: .; CDR3 DNA: TGTGCCAGCAGCTTAGATCGCTACAGGGTGAACACTGAAGCTTTCTTT; CDR3 protein: CASSLDRYRVNTEAFF
J gene: TRBJ1-2; V gene: TRBV19; D gene: TRBD1; clone size: many; CDR3 DNA: TGTGCCAGTACGACAGGGGCGCTTGGCTACACCTTC; CDR3 protein: CASTTGALGYTF
J gene: TRBJ2-2; V gene: TRBV4-3; D gene: .; clone size: .; CDR3 DNA: TGCGCCAGCAGCCAAATCAACAGGTCGAACACCGGGGAGCTGTTTTTT; CDR3 protein: CASSQINRSNTGELFF
J gene: TRBJ2-5; V gene: TRBV3-1/TRBV3-2; D gene: TRBD2; clone size: .; CDR3 DNA: TGTGCCAGCAGCCAAGTGGGACTAGGCGCGGAGACCCAGTACTTC; CDR3 protein: CASSQVGLGAETQYF
J gene: TRBJ2-7; V gene: TRBV7-2; D gene: TRBD1; clone size: .; CDR3 DNA: TGTGCCAGCAGCCCGCCGGACAGGGATGAGCAGTACTTC; CDR3 protein: CASSPPDRDEQYF
J gene: TRBJ2-7; V gene: TRBV9; D gene: TRBD2; clone size: .; CDR3 DNA: TGTGCCAGCAGCGTAGGGGCGGGGGACTCTTACGAGCAGTACTTC; CDR3 protein: CASSVGAGDSYEQYF
J gene: TRBJ2-1; V gene: TRBV6-1; D gene: .; clone size: once; CDR3 DNA: TGTGCCAGCAGTGAAACCAGCGGAAGCTCCTACAATGAGCAGTTCTTC; CDR3 protein: CASSETSGSSYNEQFF
J gene: TRBJ1-6; V gene: TRBV29-1; D gene: .; clone size: .; CDR3 DNA: TGCAGCGTTGAGTTGGCGCCGGGTTCACCCCTCCACTTT; CDR3 protein: CSVELAPGSPLHF
J gene: TRBJ1-6; V gene: TRBV28; D gene: TRBD1; clone size: .; CDR3 DNA: TGTGCCAGCAGTTTATTAGGGACAGATAATTCACCCCTCCACTTT; CDR3 protein: CASSLLGTDNSPLHF
J gene: TRBJ2-3; V gene: TRBV7-2; D gene: .; clone size: .; CDR3 DNA: TGTGCCAGCAGCTTAGGACAGATCCAAGGGGCGCAGTATTTT; CDR3 protein: CASSLGQIQGAQYF
J gene: TRBJ2-3; V gene: TRBV7-9; D gene: .; clone size: .; CDR3 DNA: TGTGCCAGCAGCTTAGTTCCGGGAGATACGCAGTATTTT; CDR3 protein: CASSLVPGDTQYF
J gene: TRBJ2-7; V gene: TRBV30; D gene: .; clone size: .; CDR3 DNA: TGTGCCTGGAGCCCCCGGGGAGGAACCTACGAGCAGTACTTC; CDR3 protein: CAWSPRGGTYEQYF
J gene: TRBJ2-5; V gene: TRBV2; D gene: .; clone size: .; CDR3 DNA: TGTGTCACCGGCGGCAGTCAAGAGACCCAGTACTTC; CDR3 protein: CVTGGSQETQYF
J gene: TRBJ1-4; V gene: TRBV5-1; D gene: TRBD1; clone size: .; CDR3 DNA: TGCGCCAGCAGCAAACGGGACAGGGAAAAACTGTTTTTT; CDR3 protein: CASSKRDREKLFF
J gene: TRBJ1-1; V gene: TRBV27; D gene: TRBD1; clone size: .; CDR3 DNA: TGTGCCAGCAGTTTCCGGACAGGCGTCACTGAAGCTTTCTTT; CDR3 protein: CASSFRTGVTEAFF
J gene: TRBJ1-5; V gene: TRBV4-1; D gene: TRBD1; clone size: .; CDR3 DNA: TGCGCCAGCAATTCCGTTTGGACAGGTAGCAATCAGCCCCAGCATTTT; CDR3 protein: CASNSVWTGSNQPQHF
J gene: TRBJ1-6; V gene: TRBV30; D gene: .; clone size: few; CDR3 DNA: TGTGCCTGGAGTTACAGCTATAATTCACCCCTCCACTTT; CDR3 protein: CAWSYSYNSPLHF
J gene: TRBJ1-4; V gene: TRBV12-3/TRBV12-4; D gene: .; clone size: .; CDR3 DNA: TGTGCCAGCAGTCGGGGGACTGGTGAAAAACTGTTTTTT; CDR3 protein: CASSRGTGEKLFF
J gene: TRBJ1-5; V gene: TRBV20-1; D gene: TRBD1; clone size: .; CDR3 DNA: TGCAGTGCTAGTCGGGGACAGTTAAGCAATCAGCCCCAGCATTTT; CDR3 protein: CSASRGQLSNQPQHF
J gene: TRBJ1-1; V gene: TRBV2; D gene: .; clone size: .; CDR3 DNA: TGTGCCAGCAGTGAATTGGTGACAGCCAACACTGAAGCTTTCTTT; CDR3 protein: CASSELVTANTEAFF
J gene: TRBJ2-2; V gene: TRBV30; D gene: .; clone size: .; CDR3 DNA: TGTGCCTGGGACGGAGGGCTAAATACCGGGGAGCTGTTTTTT; CDR3 protein: CAWDGGLNTGELFF
J gene: TRBJ2-7; V gene: TRBV10-3; D gene: TRBD2; clone size: .; CDR3 DNA: TGTGCCATCAGTGAGTCGCCTAGCGGGAGATACGAGCAGTACTTC; CDR3 protein: CAISESPSGRYEQYF
J gene: TRBJ2-5; V gene: TRBV15; D gene: .; clone size: .; CDR3 DNA: TGTGCCACCAGCAGAGATCCCAGTCAAGAGACCCAGTACTTC; CDR3 protein: CATSRDPSQETQYF
J gene: TRBJ2-1; V gene: TRBV4-1; D gene: TRBD2; clone size: .; CDR3 DNA: TGCGCCAGCAGCCAACTAGCGGGATCCATTACGGAGTTCTTC; CDR3 protein: CASSQLAGSITEFF
J gene: TRBJ2-4; V gene: TRBV29-1; D gene: .; clone size: once; CDR3 DNA: TGCAGCGTTGAAGACAATGGAGGGGCCAAAAACATTCAGTACTTC; CDR3 protein: CSVEDNGGAKNIQYF
J gene: TRBJ2-3; V gene: TRBV3-1/TRBV3-2; D gene: TRBD1; clone size: .; CDR3 DNA: TGTGCCAGCAGCCGGGACAGGGGGCTGGGTACGCAGTATTTT; CDR3 protein: CASSRDRGLGTQYF
J gene: TRBJ1-5; V gene: TRBV5-1; D gene: TRBD1; clone size: many; CDR3 DNA: TGCGCCAGCAGCTTGGCCGGGGACAGGGCCCAGCCCCAGCATTTT; CDR3 protein: CASSLAGDRAQPQHF
J gene: TRBJ1-2; V gene: TRBV19; D gene: .; clone size: .; CDR3 DNA: TGTGCCAGTAGTATAGCAGGGTTAGTGAACTATGGCTACACCTTC; CDR3 protein: CASSIAGLVNYGYTF
J gene: TRBJ2-1; V gene: TRBV10-3; D gene: TRBD2; clone size: .; CDR3 DNA: TGTGCCATCAGTGGGGGCGGGAGTGGGCTCGGGCAGTTCTTC; CDR3 protein: CAISGGGSGLGQFF
J gene: TRBJ2-7; V gene: TRBV7-2; D gene: TRBD2; clone size: .; CDR3 DNA: TGTGCCAGCAGCCCCAGCGGGAGGGGCAGGGTCGAGCAGTACTTC; CDR3 protein: CASSPSGRGRVEQYF
J gene: TRBJ2-1; V gene: TRBV5-5; D gene: .; clone size: .; CDR3 DNA: TGTGCCAGCAGCTTACAGGCTGGAGACAATGAGCAGTTCTTC; CDR3 protein: CASSLQAGDNEQFF
J gene: TRBJ2-3; V gene: TRBV6-1; D gene: TRBD2; clone size: few; CDR3 DNA: TGTGCCAGCAGTGAATACGGGACTAGCGGGACCCACACAGATACGCAGTATTTT; CDR3 protein: CASSEYGTSGTHTDTQYF